The clone carrying this T cell receptor beta chain occurred a few times. Antigen unknown. The source of the sample is a study of T cells in tuberculosis. At the level of the study: Sequenced TCRs come from CD1B-GMM tetramer-binding T cells. IGRA-negative adolescents, IGRA-positive adolescents with latent tuberculosis and adults with active tuberculosis formed this South African cohort.

The time point is: new active TB diagnosis, blood taken before or within 7 days of starting treatment. Study observations and caveats: Active tuberculosis TCR-alpha repertoires lay closer to GMM-specific TCRs than IGRA-negative controls, suggesting clonal expansion.

Using immunoSEQ multiplex PCR, the repertoire was profiled, and TCRdb retains in-frame clones only, with some absent. The profile covers tens of thousands of clones, with 86% appearing a single time and about 5.5% taken by the ten largest. Germline V lookup: CDR1 MGHRA, CDR2 YSYEKL. Unmatched junction bases numbered 6, after V lost 3 bases and J lost 2 bases. CDR3 length: 16 residues. This TCR was recovered from an adult with tuberculosis. V and J are TRBV4-1 and TRBJ1-5, with 8 bases lining up with TRBD1. The sample in question was PBMCs, obtained at tuberculosis diagnosis. The CDR3 DNA reads TGCGCCAGCAGCCACCCACAGGGGGATGGCAATCAGCCCCAGCATTTT. It encodes CASSHPQGDGNQPQHF.